This note documents a single T cell receptor (beta chain) sequence. Its antigen is undetermined. This sample is drawn from a study of PD-1 blockade in classical Hodgkin lymphoma. Study overall: Every 2 weeks, patients had 3 mg/kg nivolumab intravenously.

CDR3 length equals 15 residues. Trimming took off 1 base at V and 10 bases at J, with 19 bases between the two ends. Looked up from germline, CDR1 is SGHAT and CDR2 is FQNNGV. Profiling relied on immunoSEQ multiplex PCR, and the TCRdb table lists in-frame clones only, not all of them. The table has about 100,000 clones, over 80% seen once. With no exception, relapse followed autologous stem cell transplantation in all patients, and brentuximab vedotin exposure varied. Reported best responses ranged across complete response, partial response or progressive disease. Study outcomes and limitations: Repertoire differences lack defined causes, possibly disease activity or prior therapy.

J is TRBJ1-1 and V is TRBV11-2, with D possibly matching TRBD1 (5 bases). The specimen was peripheral blood mononuclear cells (PBMCs), collected at baseline. The receptor was derived from a human donor with classical Hodgkin lymphoma. CDR3 bases: TGTGCCAGCAGCTTAGTTTACGGGGCGCAAAGGCCAGCTTTCTTT. This codes for CASSLVYGAQRPAFF. The entire variable domain, with the rest obtained from reference TRBV11-2 and TRBJ1-1, is as follows: EAGVAQSPRYKIIEKRQSVAFWCNPISGHATLYWYQQILGQGPKLLIQFQNNGVVDDSQLPKDRFSAERLKGVDSTLKIQPAKLEDSAVYLCASSLVYGAQRPAFFGQGTRLTVV.